Each of the 20 T cell receptor beta chains below was sequenced from the same sample in a study of human T cells and chemical hapten exposure. Time point: healthy volunteer bleed at 6 weeks. The template was total RNA from unfractionated whole blood. TCRdb re-analysed the RACE reads in MiXCR, keeping a single row per CDR3 protein. The table includes some 65,000 distinct CDR3 sequences, 6% to 7% detected once. Input material: whole blood. Every receptor here comes from a female donor in good health. Some clones in this sample may be carry-over from other donors' samples.

This clonotype was detected ten times or more. V usage is TRBV10-3 and J usage is TRBJ2-1; D remains unclear. Germline V gene data show CDR1 as ENHRY and CDR2 as SYGVKD. The CDR3 covers 16 residues. V was clipped by 3 bases and J by 8 bases, with 20 bases between them. The CDR3 is CAISEPQASQIDEQFF. The CDR3, as DNA: TGTGCCATCAGTGAACCCCAGGCTAGTCAGATCGATGAGCAGTTCTTC.

This clonotype was seen only a few times. The chain combines TRBV2 with TRBJ2-3; D remains unclear. Germline CDR1 reads SNHLY; CDR2 reads FYNNEI. The CDR3 covers 15 residues. Between the trimmed V and J ends, which lost 2 bases and 6 bases, there was a span of 15 bases. The CDR3 sequence: CASSELLIMVDTQYF. The CDR3 DNA reads as TGTGCCAGCAGTGAACTACTAATTATGGTGGATACGCAGTATTTT. Supplemented by reference TRBV2 and TRBJ2-3, the full variable domain reads EPEVTQTPSHQVTQMGQEVILRCVPISNHLYFYWYRQILGQKVEFLVSFYNNEISEKSEIFDDQFSVERPDGSNFTLKIRSTKLEDSAMYFCASSELLIMVDTQYFGPGTRLTVL.

This clonotype has ten or more counts. V gene TRBV7-9 combines with J gene TRBJ2-1; D possibly corresponds to TRBD1 (6 bases). Germline V gene sequence: CDR1 SEHNR, CDR2 FQNEAQ (reference sequence). The CDR3 totals 13 residues. V was trimmed by 4 bases and J by 4 bases, leaving 8 bases between them. The CDR3 DNA is TGTGCCAGCAGCTATGGACAGTACAATGAGCAGTTCTTC. Protein: CASSYGQYNEQFF.

This clonotype came up many times. This chain links TRBV2 with TRBJ1-5, with TRBD1 matching 9 bases. This CDR3 is built from 17 residues. V trimming: 4 bases; J trimming: 7 bases; junction bases outside the gene matches: 14. The germline V gene encodes CDR1 SNHLY and CDR2 FYNNEI. CDR3 coding DNA: TGTGCCAGCAGTGTCGTGGACAGGGGATTGCCCAGGCAGCCCCAGCATTTT. Amino acid sequence: CASSVVDRGLPRQPQHF.

This clonotype is medium-sized within its sample. V and J are TRBV20-1 and TRBJ2-7; 7 bases fit TRBD2. CDR3 length: 12 residues. Losses at the gene ends were 0 bases for V and 4 bases for J; bases not matched to a gene: 0. Germline CDR1 DFQATT, CDR2 SNEGSKA (reference sequence). CDR3 DNA sequence: TGCAGTGCTAGAGAGCGGGAGTACGAGCAGTACTTC. The encoded protein is CSAREREYEQYF.

The sample holds a few counts of this clonotype. The chain carries TRBV21-1 and TRBJ2-3; the DNA was not used to check the table's D call, TRBD2. TRBV21-1 corresponds to a pseudogene. The CDR3 sequence is 18 residues long. CDR3 sequence (DNA): TGTGCCAGCCTGCTTTCGAACGTAGCGGGATATAGCACAGATACGCAGTATTTT. It specifies CASLLSNVAGYSTDTQYF.

To note about this clonotype: This CDR3 fails to terminate in the conserved phenylalanine or tryptophan, so it likely reflects a read error. The CDR3 here is CASSYGGRTEAFL. For the CDR3, the DNA is TGTGCCAGCAGTTATGGGGGGCGGACTGAAGCTTTCTTA. The gene calls are TRBV6-5 and TRBJ1-1; TRBD1 is a possible D gene (6 bases). V lost 3 bases and J 5 bases, leaving 10 bases between the germline ends. This CDR3 comprises 13 residues. Per germline, CDR1 MNHEY and CDR2 SVGAGI.

The chain has TRBV2 and TRBJ2-3; 11 nucleotides match TRBD2. Germline CDR1 SNHLY, CDR2 FYNNEI. CDR3 length equals 18 residues. Losses at the gene ends were 6 bases for V and 6 bases for J; bases not matched to a gene: 17. In DNA, the CDR3 is TGTGCCAGCAGCCCGCTACCCCGCCTAGCGGGAGGAGTCGATACGCAGTATTTT. The encoded protein is CASSPLPRLAGGVDTQYF.

This clonotype appeared many times. The V gene is TRBV14, the J gene TRBJ2-1, with D hard to call. Germline CDR1 and CDR2: SGHDN and FVKESK. V dropped 6 bases and J dropped 12 bases, with 15 bases sitting between them. The CDR3 runs to 12 residues. The CDR3 coding sequence is TGTGCCAGCAGTCAATCTCCCGGCGGGCAGTTCTTC. As protein: CASSQSPGGQFF.

This clonotype was seen at least ten times. The V gene is TRBV29-1, the J gene TRBJ2-1; D is unclear. This CDR3 comprises 15 residues. V lost 0 bases, J lost 0 bases, and 9 bases lay in between. Germline CDR1 reads SQVTM; CDR2 reads ANQGSEA. CDR3 amino acids: CSVEDRVSSYNEQFF. The CDR3 DNA sequence: TGCAGCGTTGAAGATCGCGTAAGCTCCTACAATGAGCAGTTCTTC.

This clonotype was detected ten times or more. V usage is TRBV5-1 and J usage is TRBJ2-7; 8 nucleotides line up with TRBD1. The CDR3 spans 13 residues. The V segment lost 4 bases and the J segment 6 bases; nucleotides outside the gene matches: 6. Germline CDR1 and CDR2: SGHRS and YFSETQ. This CDR3 reads CASSTGQGGEQYF. The CDR3 DNA is TGCGCCAGCAGCACCGGACAGGGAGGCGAGCAGTACTTC.

This clonotype was observed many times. CDR3 region: CASSRGSGEPLGNTIYF. The CDR3 bases are TGTGCCAGCAGCCGCGGATCCGGAGAGCCTCTCGGAAACACCATATATTTT. The chain uses TRBV4-2 and TRBJ1-3; unclear D gene. V shed 4 bases and J shed 4 bases, with 20 bases lying between them. Germline lookup yields CDR1 LGHNA and CDR2 YNFKEQ. This CDR3 spans 17 amino acids.

The gene calls are TRBV30 and TRBJ1-1, with unresolved D. From germline, CDR1 is GTSNPN and CDR2 SVGIG (reference sequence). V lost 0 bases and J 5 bases, leaving 10 bases between the germline ends. The CDR3 is 13 amino acids. Written as DNA, the CDR3 is TGTGCCTGGAGTGTAAAACTGGTGACTGAAGCTTTCTTT. Translating gives CAWSVKLVTEAFF.

The sample holds many counts of this clonotype. The gene calls are TRBV20-1 and TRBJ2-7, with 12 bases that match TRBD1. Germline-derived CDR1 and CDR2 are DFQATT and SNEGSKA (reference sequence). The CDR3 is 15 amino acids. Trimming cost V 6 bases and J 3 bases; bases outside gene matches: 9. CDR3 residues: CSADGTGGANYEQYF. The CDR3 DNA follows: TGCAGTGCGGACGGGACAGGGGGCGCGAACTACGAGCAGTACTTC.

This clonotype was found a few times. This chain connects TRBV4-2 to TRBJ2-3, with TRBD2 matching 13 bases. V lost 3 bases, J lost 4 bases, and 4 bases stayed unmatched. This CDR3 comprises 16 residues. The germline V gene encodes CDR1 LGHNA and CDR2 YNFKEQ. CDR3 residues: CASSHALAGGPDTQYF. The CDR3, as DNA: TGTGCCAGCAGCCATGCACTAGCGGGAGGGCCAGATACGCAGTATTTT.

In this sample, this clonotype turned up many times. The rearrangement joins TRBV7-3 to TRBJ1-1, with 9 bases that match TRBD1. V dropped 4 bases and J dropped 4; count of bases not matched to a gene: 7. The CDR3 runs to 15 residues. In germline, CDR1 is SGHTA, CDR2 FQGTGA. CDR3 protein: CASSSGTGRGTEAFF. The CDR3, as DNA: TGTGCCAGCAGCTCGGGGACAGGGCGTGGCACTGAAGCTTTCTTT. Full variable domain (missing parts from reference TRBV7-3 and TRBJ1-1): GAGVSQTPSNKVTEKGKYVELRCDPISGHTALYWYRQSLGQGPEFLIYFQGTGAADDSGLPNDRFFAVRPEGSVSTLKIQRTERGDSAVYLCASSSGTGRGTEAFFGQGTRLTVV.

The sample holds many counts of this clonotype. The rearrangement links TRBV19 to TRBJ2-7; D is possibly TRBD1 (6 bases). Trimming stripped 6 bases from V and 4 bases from J, with 10 bases between. Germline CDR1 reads LNHDA; CDR2 reads SQIVND (reference sequence). This CDR3 has 12 amino acids. The CDR3 protein is CASRGALYEQYF. The CDR3 coding sequence is TGTGCCAGTAGGGGGGCGTTGTACGAGCAGTACTTC.

A few counts support this clonotype. The gene calls are TRBV29-1 and TRBJ2-2; 7 bases agree with TRBD1. Germline CDR1 is SQVTM and CDR2 is ANQGSEA. V trimming: 5 bases; J trimming: 4 bases; junction bases outside the gene matches: 7. CDR3 length: 14 residues. The CDR3 sequence is CSVTGTVTTGELFF. The CDR3 coding sequence is TGCAGCGTTACCGGGACAGTGACCACCGGGGAGCTGTTTTTT.

V is TRBV12-5 and J is TRBJ1-1; D perhaps matches TRBD1 (5 bases). Germline V gives CDR1 LGHNT, CDR2 FRNRAP. This CDR3 has 15 amino acids. Trimming stripped 0 bases from V and 3 bases from J, with 11 bases between. The CDR3 reads CASGLVLSGDTEAFF. The CDR3 nucleotides read TGTGCTAGTGGTTTGGTACTATCGGGGGACACTGAAGCTTTCTTT. The full variable domain, in which reference TRBV12-5 and TRBJ1-1 provide the parts outside the CDR3, is DARVTQTPRHKVTEMGQEVTMRCQPILGHNTVFWYRQTMMQGLELLAYFRNRAPLDDSGMPKDRFSAEMPDATLATLKIQPSEPRDSAVYFCASGLVLSGDTEAFFGQGTRLTVV.

The J gene is TRBJ1-1, the V gene TRBV28; D not certain. V lost 5 bases and J 1 base, leaving 8 bases between the germline ends. This CDR3 spans 13 amino acids. Germline values: CDR1 MDHEN, CDR2 SYDVKM. CDR3 in amino acids: CASSTTQNTEAFF. CDR3 nucleotides: TGTGCCAGCAGTACGACTCAGAACACTGAAGCTTTCTTT. The complete variable domain, with remaining parts taken from reference TRBV28 and TRBJ1-1, reads DVKVTQSSRYLVKRTGEKVFLECVQDMDHENMFWYRQDPGLGLRLIYFSYDVKMKEKGDIPEGYSVSREKKERFSLILESASTNQTSMYLCASSTTQNTEAFFGQGTRLTVV.